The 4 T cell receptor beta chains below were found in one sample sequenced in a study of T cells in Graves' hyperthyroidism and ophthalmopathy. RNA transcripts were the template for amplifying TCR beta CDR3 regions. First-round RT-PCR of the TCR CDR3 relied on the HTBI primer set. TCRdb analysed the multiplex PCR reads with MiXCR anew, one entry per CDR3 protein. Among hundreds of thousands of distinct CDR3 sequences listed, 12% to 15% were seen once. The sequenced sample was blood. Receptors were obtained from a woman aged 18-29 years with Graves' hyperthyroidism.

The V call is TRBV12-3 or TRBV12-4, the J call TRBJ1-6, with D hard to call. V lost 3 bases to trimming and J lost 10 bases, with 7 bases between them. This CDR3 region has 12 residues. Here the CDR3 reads CASSFLRSPLHF. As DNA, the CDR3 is TGTGCCAGCAGTTTTTTGAGGTCACCCCTCCACTTT.

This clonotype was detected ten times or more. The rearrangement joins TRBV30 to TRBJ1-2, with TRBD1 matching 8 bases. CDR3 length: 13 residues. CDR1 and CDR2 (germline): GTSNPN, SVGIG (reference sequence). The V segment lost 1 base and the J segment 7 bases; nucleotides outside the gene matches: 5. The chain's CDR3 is CAWSDRGARGYTF. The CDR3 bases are TGTGCCTGGAGTGACAGGGGGGCACGTGGCTACACCTTC.

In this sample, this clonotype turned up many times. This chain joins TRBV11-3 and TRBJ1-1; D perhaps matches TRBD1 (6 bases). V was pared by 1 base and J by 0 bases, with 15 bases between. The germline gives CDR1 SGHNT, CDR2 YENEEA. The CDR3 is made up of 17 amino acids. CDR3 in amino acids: CASSLGGGRGMNTEAFF. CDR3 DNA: TGTGCCAGCAGCTTAGGGGGGGGCCGCGGTATGAACACTGAAGCTTTCTTT.

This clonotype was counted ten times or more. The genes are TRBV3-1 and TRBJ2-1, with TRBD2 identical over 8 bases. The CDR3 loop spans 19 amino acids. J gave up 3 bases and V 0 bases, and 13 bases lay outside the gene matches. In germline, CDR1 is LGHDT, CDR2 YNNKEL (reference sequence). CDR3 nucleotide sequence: TGTGCCAGCAGCCAAGATGGTGCCTTAGCGGGGAACATCTACAATGAGCAGTTCTTC. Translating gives CASSQDGALAGNIYNEQFF.